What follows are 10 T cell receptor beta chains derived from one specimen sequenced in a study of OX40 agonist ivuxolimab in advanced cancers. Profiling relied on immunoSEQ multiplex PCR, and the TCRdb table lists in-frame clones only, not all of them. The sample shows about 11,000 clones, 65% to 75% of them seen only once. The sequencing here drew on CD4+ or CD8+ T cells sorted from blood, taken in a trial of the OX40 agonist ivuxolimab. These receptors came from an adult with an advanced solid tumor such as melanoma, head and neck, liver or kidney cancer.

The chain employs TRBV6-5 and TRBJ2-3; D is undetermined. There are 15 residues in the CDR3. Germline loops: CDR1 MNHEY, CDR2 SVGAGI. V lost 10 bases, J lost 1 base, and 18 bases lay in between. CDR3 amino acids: CATALLGGRTDTQYF. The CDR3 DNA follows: TGTGCCACCGCTCTCCTCGGCGGTCGCACAGATACGCAGTATTTT.

CDR3 bases: TGTGCCAGCAGCTTAGAACTAGCGGCGATATACGAGCAGTACTTC. This gives the protein CASSLELAAIYEQYF. V usage is TRBV11-2 and J usage is TRBJ2-7, with 8 bases identical to TRBD2. J was trimmed by 4 bases and V by 0 bases; bases with no gene match: 5. There are 15 residues in the CDR3. The germline CDR1 and CDR2 sequences are SGHAT and FQNNGV. Using reference TRBV11-2 and TRBJ2-7 for the parts outside the CDR3, the full variable domain is EAGVAQSPRYKIIEKRQSVAFWCNPISGHATLYWYQQILGQGPKLLIQFQNNGVVDDSQLPKDRFSAERLKGVDSTLKIQPAKLEDSAVYLCASSLELAAIYEQYFGPGTRLTVT.

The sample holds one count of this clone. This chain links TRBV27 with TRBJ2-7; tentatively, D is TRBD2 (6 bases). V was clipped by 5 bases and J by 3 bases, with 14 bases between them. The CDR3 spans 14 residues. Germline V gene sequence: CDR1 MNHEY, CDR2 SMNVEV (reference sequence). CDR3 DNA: TGTGCCAGCAGTCAGCGGGCGGGCCACTACGAGCAGTACTTC. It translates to CASSQRAGHYEQYF.

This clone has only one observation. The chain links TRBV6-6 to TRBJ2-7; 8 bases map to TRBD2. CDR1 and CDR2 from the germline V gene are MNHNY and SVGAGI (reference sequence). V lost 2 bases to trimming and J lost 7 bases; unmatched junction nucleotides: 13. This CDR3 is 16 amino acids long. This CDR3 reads CASSYPSGGPGWEQYF. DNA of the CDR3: TGTGCCAGCAGTTACCCCTCGGGAGGGCCTGGGTGGGAGCAGTACTTC.

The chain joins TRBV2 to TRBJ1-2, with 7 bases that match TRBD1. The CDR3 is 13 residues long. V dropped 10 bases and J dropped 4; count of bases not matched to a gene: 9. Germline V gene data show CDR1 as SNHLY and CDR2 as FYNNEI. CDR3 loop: CATRGRDTYGYTF. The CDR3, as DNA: TGTGCCACCAGGGGGAGGGACACCTATGGCTACACCTTC.

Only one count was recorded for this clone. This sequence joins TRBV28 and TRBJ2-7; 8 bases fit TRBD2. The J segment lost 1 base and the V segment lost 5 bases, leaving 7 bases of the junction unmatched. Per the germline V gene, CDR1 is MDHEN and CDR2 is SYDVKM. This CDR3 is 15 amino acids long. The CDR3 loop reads CASSPRGLASYEQYF. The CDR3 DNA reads TGTGCCAGCAGTCCCCGAGGACTAGCTTCCTACGAGCAGTACTTC. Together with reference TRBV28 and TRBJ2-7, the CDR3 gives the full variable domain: DVKVTQSSRYLVKRTGEKVFLECVQDMDHENMFWYRQDPGLGLRLIYFSYDVKMKEKGDIPEGYSVSREKKERFSLILESASTNQTSMYLCASSPRGLASYEQYFGPGTRLTVT.

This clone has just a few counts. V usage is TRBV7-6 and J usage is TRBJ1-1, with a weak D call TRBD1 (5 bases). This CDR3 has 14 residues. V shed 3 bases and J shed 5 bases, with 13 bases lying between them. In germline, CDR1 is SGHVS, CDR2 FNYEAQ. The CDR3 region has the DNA TGTGCCAGCAGCTTCAGGGCCCAGCTGACTGAAGCTTTCTTT. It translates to CASSFRAQLTEAFF.

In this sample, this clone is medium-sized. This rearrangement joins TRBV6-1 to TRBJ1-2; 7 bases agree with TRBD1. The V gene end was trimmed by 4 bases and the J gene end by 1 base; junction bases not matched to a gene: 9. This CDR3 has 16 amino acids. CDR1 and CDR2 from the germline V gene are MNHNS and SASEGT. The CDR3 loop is CASSGRTGPNNYGYTF. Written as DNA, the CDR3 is TGTGCCAGCAGTGGGCGGACAGGCCCAAATAACTATGGCTACACCTTC.

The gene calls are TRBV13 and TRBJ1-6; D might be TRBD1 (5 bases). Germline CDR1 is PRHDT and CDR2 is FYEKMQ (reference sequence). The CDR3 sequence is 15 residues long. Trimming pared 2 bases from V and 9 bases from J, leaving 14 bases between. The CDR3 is CASSLWDSSSSPLHF. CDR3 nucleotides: TGTGCCAGCAGCTTATGGGACTCTAGTTCTTCACCCCTCCACTTT.

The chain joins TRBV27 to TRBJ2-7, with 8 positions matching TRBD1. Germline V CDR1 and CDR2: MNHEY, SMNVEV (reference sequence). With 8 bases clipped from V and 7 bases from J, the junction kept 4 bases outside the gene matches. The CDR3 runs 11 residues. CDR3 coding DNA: TGTGCCAGCCGACAGGGGTGGGAGCAGTACTTC. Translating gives CASRQGWEQYF.